The TCR beta chain under discussion was sequenced for a study of regulatory T cells in long-lasting Graves disease. Points from the study as a whole: It was in persistent disease that TRBV28, TRBJ1-2 and TRBJ2-5 were favored.

This clonotype showed up just a few times. Its antigen is still unknown. Building the TCR beta libraries relied on iRepertoire HTBI primers, and CDR3 regions underwent Arm-PCR. TCRdb re-called the multiplex PCR reads with MiXCR, one entry per CDR3 protein. In the table there are about 470,000 distinct CDR3 sequences, approximately 21% of which are singletons. Time point here: persistent/refractory GD, antithyroid drugs over 5 years with positive TRAb. From RNA extracted from PBMCs, the TCR library was made. The V end lost 1 base, the J end lost 3 bases, and 9 bases lay between the germline ends. This CDR3 region has 13 residues. Germline loops: CDR1 GTSNPN, CDR2 SVGIG (reference sequence).

This sequence originates from a female donor with Graves disease. The V call is TRBV30, the J call TRBJ1-1; D remains ambiguous. The sequences come from peripheral blood mononuclear cells (PBMCs), collected when the disease was refractory, from a patient treated with antithyroid drugs. CDR3 amino acids: CAWSAIRDTEAFF. The CDR3 nucleotides read TGTGCCTGGAGTGCGATACGGGACACTGAAGCTTTCTTT.